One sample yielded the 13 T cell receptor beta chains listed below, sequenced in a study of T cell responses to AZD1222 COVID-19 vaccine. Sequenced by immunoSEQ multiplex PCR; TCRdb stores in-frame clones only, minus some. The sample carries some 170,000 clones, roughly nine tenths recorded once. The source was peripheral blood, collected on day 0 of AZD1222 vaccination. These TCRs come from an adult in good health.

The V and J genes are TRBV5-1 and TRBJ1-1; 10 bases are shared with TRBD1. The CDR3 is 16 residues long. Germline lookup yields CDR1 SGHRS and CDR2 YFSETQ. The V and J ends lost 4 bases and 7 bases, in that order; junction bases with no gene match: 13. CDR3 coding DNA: TGCGCCAGCAGCCCCCCGTACGGGACAGGGGACGTTGAAGCTTTCTTT. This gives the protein CASSPPYGTGDVEAFF. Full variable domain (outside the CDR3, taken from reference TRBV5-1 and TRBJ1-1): KAGVTQTPRYLIKTRGQQVTLSCSPISGHRSVSWYQQTPGQGLQFLFEYFSETQRNKGNFPGRFSGRQFSNSRSEMNVSTLELGDSALYLCASSPPYGTGDVEAFFGQGTRLTVV.

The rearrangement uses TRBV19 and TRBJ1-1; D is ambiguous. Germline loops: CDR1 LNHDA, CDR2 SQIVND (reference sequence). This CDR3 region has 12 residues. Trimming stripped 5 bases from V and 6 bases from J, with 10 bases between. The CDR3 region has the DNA TGTGCCAGTAGTCCGGGGATCTCTGAAGCTTTCTTT. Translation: CASSPGISEAFF.

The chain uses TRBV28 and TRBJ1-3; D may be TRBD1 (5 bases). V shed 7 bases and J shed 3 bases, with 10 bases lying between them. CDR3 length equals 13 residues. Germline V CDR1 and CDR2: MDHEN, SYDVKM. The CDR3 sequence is CASIQGGGNTIYF. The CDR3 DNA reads TGTGCCAGCATCCAGGGCGGTGGAAACACCATATATTTT.

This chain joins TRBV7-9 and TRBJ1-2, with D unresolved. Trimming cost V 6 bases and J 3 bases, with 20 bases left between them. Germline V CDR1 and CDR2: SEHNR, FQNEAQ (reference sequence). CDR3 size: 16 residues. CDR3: CASRPSGRKTHYGYTF. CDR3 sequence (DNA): TGTGCCAGCAGACCAAGCGGCCGAAAGACCCACTATGGCTACACCTTC. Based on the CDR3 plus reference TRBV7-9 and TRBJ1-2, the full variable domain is DTGVSQNPRHKITKRGQNVTFRCDPISEHNRLYWYRQTLGQGPEFLTYFQNEAQLEKSRLLSDRFSAERPKGSFSTLEIQRTEQGDSAMYLCASRPSGRKTHYGYTFGSGTRLTVV.

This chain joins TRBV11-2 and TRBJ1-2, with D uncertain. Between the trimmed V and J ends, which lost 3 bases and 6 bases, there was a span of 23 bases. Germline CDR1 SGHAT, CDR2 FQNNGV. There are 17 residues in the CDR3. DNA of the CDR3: TGTGCCAGCAGCTTTAACAATCCCGGTGTGAGCCTACATGGCTACACCTTC. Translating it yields CASSFNNPGVSLHGYTF.

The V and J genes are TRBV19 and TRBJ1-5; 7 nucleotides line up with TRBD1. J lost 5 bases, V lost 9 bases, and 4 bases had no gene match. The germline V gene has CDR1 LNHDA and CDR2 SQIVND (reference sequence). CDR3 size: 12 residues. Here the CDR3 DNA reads TGTGCCAGCCAACAGGGGTATCAGCCCCAGCATTTT. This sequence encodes CASQQGYQPQHF. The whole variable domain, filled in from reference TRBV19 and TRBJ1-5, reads DGGITQSPKYLFRKEGQNVTLSCEQNLNHDAMYWYRQDPGQGLRLIYYSQIVNDFQKGDIAEGYSVSREKKESFPLTVTSAQKNPTAFYLCASQQGYQPQHFGDGTRLSIL.

The CDR3 region has the DNA TGCGCCAGCAGCTTAACGGGACCGCAGACTAATGAAAAACTGTTTTTT. Translated: CASSLTGPQTNEKLFF. The V gene is TRBV5-1, the J gene TRBJ1-4; tentatively, D is TRBD1 (5 bases). CDR3 length equals 16 residues. Looked up from germline, CDR1 is SGHRS and CDR2 is YFSETQ. The ends were cut back, 2 bases at V and 2 bases at J, with 13 bases in the middle. The variable domain in full, completed from reference TRBV5-1 and TRBJ1-4, reads KAGVTQTPRYLIKTRGQQVTLSCSPISGHRSVSWYQQTPGQGLQFLFEYFSETQRNKGNFPGRFSGRQFSNSRSEMNVSTLELGDSALYLCASSLTGPQTNEKLFFGSGTQLSVL.

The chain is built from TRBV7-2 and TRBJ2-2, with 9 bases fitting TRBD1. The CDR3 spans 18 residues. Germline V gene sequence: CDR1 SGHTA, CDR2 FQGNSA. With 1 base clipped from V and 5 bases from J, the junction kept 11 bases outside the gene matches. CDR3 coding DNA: TGTGCCAGCAGCTTAGTCCCTATGGGACAGGGTGGTACCGGGGAGCTGTTTTTT. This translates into CASSLVPMGQGGTGELFF.

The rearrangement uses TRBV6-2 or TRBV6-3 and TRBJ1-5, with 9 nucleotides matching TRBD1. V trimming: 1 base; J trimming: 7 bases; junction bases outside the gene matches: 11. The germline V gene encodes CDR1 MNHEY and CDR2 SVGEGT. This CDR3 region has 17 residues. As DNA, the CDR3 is TGTGCCAGCAGTTACTTCTCCCCCGGGACAGGGCGACAGCCCCAGCATTTT. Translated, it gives CASSYFSPGTGRQPQHF.

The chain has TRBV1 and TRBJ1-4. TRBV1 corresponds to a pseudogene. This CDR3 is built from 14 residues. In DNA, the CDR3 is TGCACCAGCATGATAAGGGGGGTAATGAGAAAACTGTTTTTT. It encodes CTSMIRGVMRKLFF.

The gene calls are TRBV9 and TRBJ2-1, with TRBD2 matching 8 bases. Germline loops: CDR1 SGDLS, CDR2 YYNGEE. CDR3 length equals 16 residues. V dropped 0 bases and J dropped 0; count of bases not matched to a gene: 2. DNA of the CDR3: TGTGCCAGCAGCGTAGGACTAGCGAACTCCTACAATGAGCAGTTCTTC. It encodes CASSVGLANSYNEQFF.

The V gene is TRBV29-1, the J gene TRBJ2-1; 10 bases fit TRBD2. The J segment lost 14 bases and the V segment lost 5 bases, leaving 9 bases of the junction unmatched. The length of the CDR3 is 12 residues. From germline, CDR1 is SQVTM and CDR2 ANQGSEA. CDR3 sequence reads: CSVLLAGVVKFF. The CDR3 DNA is TGCAGCGTTCTTCTAGCGGGAGTGGTGAAGTTCTTC.

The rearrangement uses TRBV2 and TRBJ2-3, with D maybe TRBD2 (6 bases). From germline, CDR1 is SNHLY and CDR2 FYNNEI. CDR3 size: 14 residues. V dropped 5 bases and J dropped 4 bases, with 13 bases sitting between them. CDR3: CASSPWEESDTQYF. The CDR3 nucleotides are TGTGCCAGCAGTCCCTGGGAGGAGTCAGATACGCAGTATTTT.